This T cell receptor (beta chain) was recovered during a study of human T cells and chemical hapten exposure. Overall study context: Patch tests containing 0.01% DPC, applied to the upper back, were read at 6 days.

This clonotype has more than one count but fewer than ten. The antigen remains unidentified. The time point: pre-sensitization, week 0. This sample's treatment: therapeutic diphenylcyclopropenone sensitization with weekly scalp DPC. Individual cDNA molecules in this library carried unique molecular identifiers. TCRdb independently ran MiXCR on the RACE reads; one entry per CDR3 protein. The table has roughly 120,000 distinct CDR3 sequences, roughly 12% seen once; the top ten hold around 2.8%. The study, taken as a whole, reports: The donor cohort had alopecia, so its immune response may not match that of healthy people.

CDR1 and CDR2 from the germline V gene are LGHDT and YNNKEL (reference sequence). With 4 bases removed from V and 9 bases from J, the gap between germline ends came to 10 bases. There are 13 residues in the CDR3. The sequence was collected from a young woman with alopecia areata. Some clones in this sample may be carry-over from other donors' samples. Material: whole blood, obtained in connection with sensitization to the hapten diphenylcyclopropenone (DPC). This chain uses TRBV3-1 with TRBJ1-6; D unresolved. CDR3 sequence (DNA): TGTGCCAGCAGCCGGGAGCAACGTTCACCCCTCCACTTT. It encodes CASSREQRSPLHF. The full variable domain, rest sourced from reference TRBV3-1 and TRBJ1-6, is DTAVSQTPKYLVTQMGNDKSIKCEQNLGHDTMYWYKQDSKKFLKIMFSYNNKELIINETVPNRFSPKSPDKAHLNLHINSLELGDSAVYFCASSREQRSPLHFGNGTRLTVT.